This T cell receptor beta chain is drawn from a study of early T cells in non-severe SARS-CoV-2 infection. Overall study context: Chains from this unsorted whole-blood bulk RNA could not be paired.

This clonotype ranks as medium-sized. Attached unique molecular identifiers marked individual cDNA molecules. TCRdb redid the calling of the 5' RACE reads with MiXCR, one entry per CDR3 protein. The table lists approximately 56,000 distinct CDR3 sequences, roughly 10% of them singletons. The CDR3 loop spans 14 amino acids. Per germline, CDR1 MNHEY and CDR2 SMNVEV (reference sequence). The germline V and J ends were trimmed by 0 bases and 5 bases, with 10 bases remaining between them. Sequencing was carried out using whole blood. The clonotype originates from an adult who was a healthcare worker with PCR-confirmed SARS-CoV-2 infection or an uninfected control (not recorded which). V usage is TRBV27 and J usage is TRBJ2-5; a possible D gene is TRBD1 (6 bases). The CDR3, as DNA: TGTGCCAGCAGTTTATCGGACAGTTTGGAGACCCAGTACTTC. Residues: CASSLSDSLETQYF.